Below, one T cell receptor beta chain is given with its context. The data were obtained in a study of blood T cell repertoires in COVID-19. The method was immunoSEQ multiplex PCR; TCRdb's version includes in-frame clones alone and lacks a portion of them. The sample gives over 150,000 clones, approximately 91% of which show up once; almost 5% is in the top ten. Between the trimmed V and J ends, which lost 6 bases and 3 bases, there was a span of 12 bases. CDR3 length equals 14 residues. Per the germline V gene, CDR1 is SNHLY and CDR2 is FYNNEI. Sequencing was carried out using peripheral blood. The clonotype comes from a man between 18 and 29 years old with COVID-19, enrolled during active disease. The chain employs TRBV2 and TRBJ1-5, with a tentative D call TRBD1 (6 bases). CDR3 nucleotides: TGTGCCAGCAGCCCGACAGGCTACAATCAGCCCCAGCATTTT. Its translation is CASSPTGYNQPQHF.